This TCR beta chain emerged from a study of glioma-infiltrating T cells. Study-wide results and caveats: Tissue-blood divergence was below expectation in non-neoplastic patients, above in gliomas.

In regard to this clonotype: Its specificity is not known.

Trimming shortened V by 5 bases and J by 8 bases, and 12 bases separated the two germline ends. The V gene's germline CDR1 is MNHNS and CDR2 SASEGT. This CDR3 spans 12 amino acids. Using RNA template, CDR3s of TCR alpha and beta were amplified with iRepertoire arm-PCR. TCRdb independently ran MiXCR on the multiplex PCR reads; one entry per CDR3 protein. The sample yields roughly 120,000 distinct CDR3 sequences, roughly 25% seen once. The TCR was taken from a human donor with low-grade glioma or glioblastoma, undergoing nonglioma brain surgery, or in good health (not recorded which). The chain recombines TRBV6-1 with TRBJ1-2; possible D gene TRBD1, 5 bases. Input material: glioma tissue, nonneoplastic brain tissue, or PBMCs (not recorded which). CDR3 sequence: CASSPGPVGYTF. In nucleotides, the CDR3 is TGTGCCAGCAGTCCGGGACCCGTAGGCTACACCTTC.